These 25 T cell receptor beta chains came from one sample sequenced in a study of early T cells in non-severe SARS-CoV-2 infection. TCRdb re-analysed the 5' RACE reads in MiXCR, keeping a single row per CDR3 protein. Here the sample spans some 29,000 distinct CDR3 sequences, around 5% being singletons. Sample: whole blood. The source is an adult who was a healthcare worker with PCR-confirmed SARS-CoV-2 infection or an uninfected control (not recorded which).

This clonotype was seen ten or more times. The V and J genes are TRBV7-9 and TRBJ1-2; D uncertain. The CDR3 runs 12 residues. The V gene lost 3 bases and the J gene lost 4 bases, with 6 bases spanning the gap. Per the germline V gene, CDR1 is SEHNR and CDR2 is FQNEAQ (reference sequence). In DNA form, the CDR3 reads TGTGCCAGCAGCTTTCAGAGCTATGGCTACACCTTC. Its translation: CASSFQSYGYTF.

This clonotype was counted ten times or more. The rearrangement joins TRBV4-1 to TRBJ1-5; D might be TRBD1 (5 bases). The CDR3 is 15 amino acids. Trimming took 3 bases from V and 0 from J, leaving 9 bases between them. From germline, CDR1 is MGHRA and CDR2 YSYEKL. CDR3 in amino acids: CASSQGGASNQPQHF. The CDR3 region has the DNA TGCGCCAGCAGCCAGGGCGGGGCTAGCAATCAGCCCCAGCATTTT.

This clonotype was detected ten times or more. This rearrangement joins TRBV5-6 to TRBJ1-2; D remains ambiguous. V was clipped by 0 bases and J by 6 bases, with 18 bases between them. Germline assignment: CDR1 SGHDT and CDR2 YYEEEE. The CDR3 length is 16 residues. CDR3 sequence (DNA): TGTGCCAGCAGCTTGGATTACCGGCGGAGGCAGGATGGCTACACCTTC. Its protein product is CASSLDYRRRQDGYTF.

This clonotype was seen a few times. V gene TRBV27 combines with J gene TRBJ1-3; 8 bases map to TRBD1. After removal of 7 bases from V and 8 bases from J, the junction contained 10 bases not matched to a gene. Germline V gene data show CDR1 as MNHEY and CDR2 as SMNVEV (reference sequence). The CDR3 runs to 14 residues. CDR3 region: CASKGLGQGDTIYF. Here the CDR3 DNA reads TGTGCCAGCAAAGGACTTGGACAGGGAGACACCATATATTTT.

This clonotype was detected only a few times. This chain joins TRBV2 and TRBJ2-7; D not certain. The CDR3 has 14 residues. CDR1 and CDR2 (germline): SNHLY, FYNNEI. The V and J ends lost 3 bases and 0 bases respectively, with 9 bases between them. The CDR3 spells CASSDQGNSYEQYF. CDR3 DNA: TGTGCCAGCAGTGATCAAGGGAACTCCTACGAGCAGTACTTC.

This clonotype came up many times. The chain has TRBV13 and TRBJ2-1; 9 bases map to TRBD2. V lost 4 bases to trimming and J lost 7 bases; unmatched junction nucleotides: 14. CDR3 length equals 17 residues. Germline assignment: CDR1 PRHDT and CDR2 FYEKMQ (reference sequence). The CDR3 region has the DNA TGTGCCAGCAGCTCGCGGTGGGCGGGAGGGCTCTGGAATGAGCAGTTCTTC. Encoded protein: CASSSRWAGGLWNEQFF.

The chain combines TRBV28 with TRBJ2-1, with D perhaps matching TRBD1 (6 bases). The germline gives CDR1 MDHEN, CDR2 SYDVKM. The CDR3 has 12 residues. Trimming took 6 bases from V and 9 from J, leaving 12 bases between them. CDR3 loop: CASSLQGGEQFF. CDR3 DNA sequence: TGTGCCAGCAGCCTACAGGGTGGTGAGCAGTTCTTC.

This clonotype was recorded a few times. The chain links TRBV28 to TRBJ2-7; D unresolved. Trimming left V 2 bases short and J 0 bases short, with 11 bases between. Germline CDR1 and CDR2: MDHEN and SYDVKM. The CDR3 loop spans 15 amino acids. This CDR3 is CASSLGPGSSYEQYF. CDR3 in DNA: TGTGCCAGCAGTTTAGGCCCGGGTAGCTCCTACGAGCAGTACTTC.

In this sample, this clonotype turned up many times. CDR3 amino acids: CSAPPWTTDTQYF. The CDR3 DNA reads TGCAGTGCCCCCCCGTGGACCACAGATACGCAGTATTTT. The chain employs TRBV20-1 and TRBJ2-3; D gene uncertain. V was trimmed by 6 bases and J by 2 bases, leaving 12 bases between them. The V gene's germline CDR1 is DFQATT and CDR2 SNEGSKA (reference sequence). The CDR3 is made up of 13 amino acids.

This clonotype came up many times. This chain connects TRBV27 to TRBJ1-1; D is possibly TRBD1 (6 bases). The germline V gene has CDR1 MNHEY and CDR2 SMNVEV (reference sequence). The germline V and J ends were trimmed by 7 bases and 2 bases, with 14 bases remaining between them. The CDR3 is made up of 14 amino acids. CDR3 nucleotide sequence: TGTGCCAGCACCACGGACAGCCATAACACTGAAGCTTTCTTT. Protein product: CASTTDSHNTEAFF.

This clonotype was picked up many times. This chain links TRBV6-2 or TRBV6-3 with TRBJ1-1; TRBD1 is a possible D gene (5 bases). The CDR3 sequence is 18 residues long. Trimming cost V 6 bases and J 1 base, with 24 bases left between them. Germline V gene sequence: CDR1 MNHEY, CDR2 SVGEGT. The chain's CDR3 is CASSSIRQPNKANTEAFF. In DNA form, the CDR3 reads TGTGCCAGCAGCTCAATTCGACAGCCCAATAAAGCGAACACTGAAGCTTTCTTT.

There are many counts of this clonotype. This rearrangement joins TRBV3-1 to TRBJ2-5; 12 bases line up with TRBD2. Germline V gene data show CDR1 as LGHDT and CDR2 as YNNKEL (reference sequence). The CDR3 contains 19 residues. Trimming removed 0 bases from V and 1 base from J; junction bases left unmatched: 9. The CDR3 spells CASSQEIWTSGKAQETQYF. The CDR3 DNA reads TGTGCCAGCAGCCAAGAAATTTGGACTAGCGGGAAAGCCCAAGAGACCCAGTACTTC.

This clonotype was found many times. The rearrangement uses TRBV7-2 and TRBJ2-7; D gene unclear. Germline CDR1 reads SGHTA; CDR2 reads FQGNSA. The CDR3 extends over 15 amino acids. V lost 2 bases to trimming and J lost 1 base, with 12 bases between them. CDR3 amino acids: CASSLSSGDSYEQYF. The CDR3 coding sequence is TGTGCCAGCAGCTTATCGTCTGGGGATTCCTACGAGCAGTACTTC.

Regarding this clonotype: This may be a read error: a much more frequent sequence differs by one nucleotide. V is TRBV10-3 and J is TRBJ1-1; 8 nucleotides line up with TRBD1. Germline V gives CDR1 ENHRY, CDR2 SYGVKD. V shed 10 bases, J shed 6 bases, and the junction held 10 bases outside the gene matches. The CDR3 length is 13 residues. In DNA form, the CDR3 reads TGTGCCACCTCCAGGGGGCTCAACGCTGAAGCTTTCTTT. Translating it yields CATSRGLNAEAFF.

This clonotype has just a few counts. The rearrangement joins TRBV18 to TRBJ2-3; 13 bases are a match to TRBD2. Germline V gene sequence: CDR1 KGHSH, CDR2 LQKENI. The CDR3 length is 21 residues. V lost 0 bases, J lost 2 bases, and 14 bases stayed unmatched. The CDR3 loop is CASSPPRTSGSQWWATDTQYF. In DNA form, the CDR3 reads TGTGCCAGCTCACCACCTCGGACTAGCGGGAGTCAATGGTGGGCCACAGATACGCAGTATTTT.

The sample holds a few counts of this clonotype. The chain joins TRBV20-1 to TRBJ1-6; 7 nucleotides agree with TRBD1. The CDR3 is 14 amino acids. Germline V gene lookup returns CDR1 DFQATT and CDR2 SNEGSKA (reference sequence). Unmatched junction bases numbered 11, after V lost 6 bases and J lost 9 bases. The CDR3 region has the DNA TGCAGTGCCAACAGGGGAGGGGGTACTTCACCCCTCCACTTT. It specifies CSANRGGGTSPLHF.

This clonotype was detected ten times or more. The chain combines TRBV7-8 with TRBJ2-2; D call uncertain. This CDR3 spans 15 amino acids. Germline assignment: CDR1 SGHVS and CDR2 FQNEAQ. V lost 3 bases, J lost 2 bases, and 10 bases lay in between. The CDR3 here is CASSFGGLNTGELFF. CDR3 nucleotide sequence: TGTGCCAGCAGCTTCGGTGGTCTCAACACCGGGGAGCTGTTTTTT.

This clonotype was seen more than once but under ten times. The rearrangement uses TRBV27 and TRBJ2-3, with no clear D. V was shortened by 6 bases and J by 0 bases, with 13 bases between the two germline ends. Looked up from germline, CDR1 is MNHEY and CDR2 is SMNVEV (reference sequence). CDR3 length: 15 residues. CDR3 residues: CASRDGFSSTDTQYF. DNA for the CDR3: TGTGCCAGCAGGGACGGTTTTTCTAGCACAGATACGCAGTATTTT.

This clonotype showed up many times. The chain combines TRBV18 with TRBJ2-3; 8 bases line up with TRBD1. Germline V gene sequence: CDR1 KGHSH, CDR2 LQKENI. CDR3 length: 17 residues. After removal of 0 bases from V and 0 bases from J, the junction contained 5 bases not matched to a gene. As DNA, the CDR3 is TGTGCCAGCTCACCACCGAGAGACAGGGGAAGCACAGATACGCAGTATTTT. Protein product: CASSPPRDRGSTDTQYF.

This clonotype was counted at least ten times. The chain is built from TRBV18 and TRBJ1-1, with 7 bases aligning to TRBD1. V was clipped by 2 bases and J by 4 bases; unmatched bases: 4. The CDR3 is made up of 14 amino acids. Germline values: CDR1 KGHSH, CDR2 LQKENI. DNA for the CDR3: TGTGCCAGCTCACCAGGACAGGCTAGCACTGAAGCTTTCTTT. Amino acid sequence: CASSPGQASTEAFF.

The sample holds many counts of this clonotype. This chain connects TRBV3-1 to TRBJ1-6; D is undetermined. CDR1 is LGHDT and CDR2 is YNNKEL in the germline V gene (reference sequence). V was shortened by 2 bases and J by 7 bases, with 6 bases between the two germline ends. There are 13 residues in the CDR3. The CDR3 coding sequence is TGTGCCAGCAGCCAAACGGCCAATTCACCCCTCCACTTT. Amino acid sequence: CASSQTANSPLHF.

This clonotype has a count of ten or more. The chain links TRBV20-1 to TRBJ2-2; 10 bases agree with TRBD2. V was pared by 2 bases and J by 3 bases, with 0 bases of the junction left unmatched. The CDR3 is 14 amino acids. Per the germline V gene, CDR1 is DFQATT and CDR2 is SNEGSKA (reference sequence). The CDR3 bases are TGCAGTGCTAGACTAGCGGGAGACACCGGGGAGCTGTTTTTT. This translates into CSARLAGDTGELFF.

This clonotype was recorded many times. This sequence joins TRBV28 and TRBJ2-3; TRBD2 matches 12 bases. Germline loops: CDR1 MDHEN, CDR2 SYDVKM. This CDR3 is 14 amino acids long. The CDR3 DNA follows: TGTACGGCTAGCGGGAGGGCCGGAACAGATACGCAGTATTTT. It specifies CTASGRAGTDTQYF.

This clonotype appeared many times. The chain combines TRBV20-1 with TRBJ2-7; possible D gene TRBD1, 5 bases. The CDR3 extends over 12 amino acids. Trimming shortened V by 2 bases and J by 6 bases, and 11 bases separated the two germline ends. Looked up from germline, CDR1 is DFQATT and CDR2 is SNEGSKA (reference sequence). CDR3 in amino acids: CSARTRAVEQYF. CDR3 DNA: TGCAGTGCTAGAACCAGGGCAGTCGAGCAGTACTTC.

This clonotype was observed a few times. This sequence joins TRBV25-1 and TRBJ2-5; TRBD1 matches at 7 bases. The J segment lost 4 bases and the V segment lost 6 bases, leaving 17 bases of the junction unmatched. The CDR3 sequence is 17 residues long. Germline V gene lookup returns CDR1 MGHDK and CDR2 SYGVNS. CDR3 nucleotides: TGTGCCAGCAGAGGACTGCCGCGACAGGGCCTCCCAGAGACCCAGTACTTC. This sequence encodes CASRGLPRQGLPETQYF.